This TCR beta chain was captured in a study of cytomegalovirus exposure and HLA in healthy donors. General study findings and limits: Earlier findings revealed that most TCR beta V segments proved productive either about 90% or about 30% of the time. A few V segments could not be told apart, such as TRBV6-2 and TRBV6-3, and were left out.

The PCR contained 60 Vbeta and 13 Jbeta primers. Profiled with immunoSEQ multiplex PCR; TCRdb holds only in-frame clones, not every one. The sample spans tens of thousands of clones; the ten largest clones claim 3% to 4%. With regard to this clone: Its antigen is not known.

Germline lookup yields CDR1 KGHSH and CDR2 LQKENI. Trimming at V came to 6 bases and at J to 2 bases, leaving 4 bases not matched to a gene. This CDR3 has 14 residues. This clonotype was obtained from a woman between 25 and 40 years old in good health and CMV-seropositive. Sequences were obtained from PBMCs. The chain is built from TRBV18 and TRBJ1-2, with 9 bases that match TRBD1. Here the CDR3 DNA reads TGTGCCAGCTCTCCGGACAGGGGAAACTATGGCTACACCTTC. Protein: CASSPDRGNYGYTF.